The clone carrying this TCR beta chain is medium-sized by share. The antigen remains undetermined. The source of the sample is a study of CD8 T cells in ankylosing spondylitis. The study's findings and limits: The authors reported significant enrichment of disease-linked clones in matched ankylosing spondylitis synovial fluid.

One entry per CDR3 protein, called by TCRdb with MiXCR from the 5' RACE reads. The sample holds thousands of distinct CDR3 sequences, around 2.3% seen once. The source is a male donor with ankylosing spondylitis or in good health (not recorded which). The sample comprised blood, either unsorted or a sorted T cell fraction (not recorded which).

CDR3 sequence (DNA): TGTGCCAGCAGCGTAGTGGGAGATCCGGGGGAGCTGTTTTTT. Protein: CASSVVGDPGELFF. V usage is TRBV9 and J usage is TRBJ2-2, with D perhaps TRBD2 (5 bases). There are 14 residues in the CDR3. Germline values: CDR1 SGDLS, CDR2 YYNGEE. Trimming took off 0 bases at V and 8 bases at J, with 11 bases between the two ends.